Given below is one T cell receptor beta chain in context. Antigen: not known. 5'RACE template switching added a universal primer site and UMIs to TCR cDNA. In TCRdb, the 5' RACE reads were re-called with MiXCR into one record per CDR3 protein. The table lists under 200,000 distinct CDR3 sequences, 6% to 7.5% of them singletons. These data come from a study of T cells after yellow fever vaccination. Study context: With SMART-Seq v4 Ultra Low Input, the fractions containing low cell numbers were prepared. General study results and limits: The secondary response showed a weaker magnitude and a faster peak, day 5 versus 15. Researchers noted that a small share of clonotypes showed up in both CD4 and CD8 compartments.

The CDR3 has 15 amino acids. The ends were cut back, 5 bases at V and 9 bases at J, with 20 bases in the middle. Germline V gene data show CDR1 as MNHEY and CDR2 as SVGEGT. The rearrangement uses TRBV6-2 or TRBV6-3 and TRBJ1-5, with a weak D call TRBD1 (5 bases). Sequencing was performed on CD4+ T cells sorted from PBMCs, taken less than 6 days after the first yellow fever vaccination. The receptor was isolated from a man in his late teens or twenties who received the YFV17D yellow fever vaccine. The CDR3 DNA follows: TGTGCCAGCAGTACCCAAACATTTACCGGGGGGCCCCAGCATTTT. Encoded protein: CASSTQTFTGGPQHF.